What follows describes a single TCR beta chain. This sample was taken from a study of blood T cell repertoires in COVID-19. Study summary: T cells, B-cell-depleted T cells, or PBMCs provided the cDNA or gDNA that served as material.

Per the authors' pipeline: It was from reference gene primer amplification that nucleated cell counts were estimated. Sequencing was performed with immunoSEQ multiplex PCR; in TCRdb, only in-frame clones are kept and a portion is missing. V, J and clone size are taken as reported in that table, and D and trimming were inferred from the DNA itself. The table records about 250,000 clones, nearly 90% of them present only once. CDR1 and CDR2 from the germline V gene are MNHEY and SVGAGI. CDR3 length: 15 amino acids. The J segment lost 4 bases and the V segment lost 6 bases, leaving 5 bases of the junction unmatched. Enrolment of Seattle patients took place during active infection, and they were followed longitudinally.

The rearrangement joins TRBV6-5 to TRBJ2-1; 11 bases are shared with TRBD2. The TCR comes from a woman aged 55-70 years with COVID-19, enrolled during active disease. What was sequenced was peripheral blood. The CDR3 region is CASRDSGGAYNEQFF. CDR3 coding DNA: TGTGCCAGCAGGGATAGCGGGGGGGCATACAATGAGCAGTTCTTC.